One sample yielded the 11 T cell receptor beta chains listed below, sequenced in a study of tumor-infiltrating lymphocytes in primary liver carcinoma (dated by TCRdb to the late 2010s). TCRdb records Illumina HiSeq 2500 as the sequencer. A constant-region primer and ProtoScript II reverse transcriptase were used to reverse-transcribe TCRbeta-specific cDNA from roughly 500 ng total RNA. The TCRbeta libraries were prepared through three rounds of nested multiplex PCR following a slightly modified ARM-PCR procedure. Each of the first two PCR rounds ran for around 11 cycles and used multiplex TRBV1-TRBV30 forward primers together with a Cbeta reverse primer. TCRdb applied fastp at Q25 and MiXCR to the public reads, then kept only in-frame beta chains. Rows with a matching CDR3 protein are joined into one entry that keeps the most common DNA and genes. This sample lists under 45,000 distinct CDR3 sequences; over 65% were detected once. 16% of the sample is held by the ten biggest clonotypes.

Total RNA and DNA were co-extracted from about 19-30 mg of bulk tissue with the AllPrep DNA/RNA mini kit, without cell sorting. The sequenced material came from liver tumor tissue from sampling region 4. The cell subset or site tag for this specimen amounts to: tumor region T4, right-lateral pole. The origin of the receptors is a man between 40 and 49 years old with primary liver carcinoma and hepatitis B virus infection.

In regard to this clonotype: A read error may produce the germline difference seen at one junction end. This CDR3 reads CVSSFPGTSGAKNIQNF. Here the CDR3 DNA reads TGTGTAAGCAGCTTTCCCGGGACTAGCGGGGCCAAAAACATTCAGAACTTC. The chain links TRBV11-1 to TRBJ2-4; 13 positions agree with TRBD2. Germline values: CDR1 SGHAT, CDR2 FQDESV (reference sequence). The CDR3 covers 17 residues.

Concerning this clonotype itself: Sequence at one end of the junction differs from germline and may be a read error. V and J are TRBV11-3 and TRBJ2-1; D remains unclear. The CDR3 runs 14 residues. Germline CDR1 reads SGHNT; CDR2 reads YENEEA. Here the CDR3 reads CASSLWVSNNELFF. In nucleotides, the CDR3 is TGTGCCAGCAGCTTATGGGTCAGCAATAATGAGCTGTTCTTC.

As for this clonotype: At one end, the junction sequence differs from germline, possibly due to a read error. The V call is TRBV6-5, the J call TRBJ1-6, with a weak D call TRBD1 (6 bases). Germline values: CDR1 MNHEY, CDR2 SVGAGI. The CDR3 contains 14 residues. In DNA form, the CDR3 reads TGTGCCCGATCCTGGACAGCCCCTAATTCATCCCTCCACTTC. As protein: CARSWTAPNSSLHF.

This chain links TRBV11-2 with TRBJ2-7; TRBD2 aligns across 10 bases. CDR1 is SGHAT and CDR2 is FQNNGV in the germline V gene. The CDR3 totals 15 residues. The V and J ends lost 2 bases and 8 bases, in that order; junction bases with no gene match: 9. CDR3 region: CASSLILAGANKQYF. CDR3 nucleotide sequence: TGTGCCAGCAGCTTAATCCTAGCGGGGGCTAACAAGCAGTACTTC.

This chain uses TRBV11-2 with TRBJ2-4; D unclear. Per germline, CDR1 SGHAT and CDR2 FQNNGV. This CDR3 has 15 amino acids. Trimming cost V 7 bases and J 6 bases, with 19 bases left between them. CDR3 sequence: CASTTSAVPRNIQYF. Here the CDR3 DNA reads TGTGCCAGCACCACTTCGGCGGTGCCCAGAAACATTCAGTACTTC.

The chain is built from TRBV7-2 and TRBJ2-6, with D uncertain. The germline V and J ends were trimmed by 10 bases and 3 bases, with 13 bases remaining between them. The CDR3 has 14 amino acids. Germline values: CDR1 SGHTA, CDR2 FQGNSA. The CDR3 coding sequence is TGTGCCAACACGCTTAATCGTGGGGCCAACGTCCTGACTTTC. This translates into CANTLNRGANVLTF.

This clonotype has a handful of counts. One end of the junction fails to match germline, which may point to a read error. V and J are TRBV12-3 or TRBV12-4 and TRBJ2-7; possible D gene TRBD1, 6 bases. CDR3 length equals 16 residues. CDR3 DNA sequence: TGTGCCAGCGGTTTATGGGGGCAAGGGAGATTCTACGAGCAGTACTTC. Encoded protein: CASGLWGQGRFYEQYF.

The chain combines TRBV11-2 with TRBJ2-1; maybe TRBD2 (6 bases). Germline loops: CDR1 SGHAT, CDR2 FQNNGV. Deletions cut 1 base from V and 9 bases from J, with 16 bases between. The CDR3 loop spans 15 amino acids. CDR3 loop: CASSLVSGEGSEQFF. DNA of the CDR3: TGTGCCAGCAGCTTAGTGTCGGGGGAAGGTAGTGAGCAGTTCTTC.

On this clonotype: A read error may account for a junction end that differs from germline. This chain joins TRBV30 and TRBJ1-2, with D unclear. CDR1 is GTSNPN and CDR2 is SVGIG in the germline V gene (reference sequence). This CDR3 contains 11 residues. Written as DNA, the CDR3 is TGTACCTGGAGTGAGACCTATGGCTACACCTTC. This translates into CTWSETYGYTF.

The V call is TRBV10-3, the J call TRBJ1-2; no reliable D call. The CDR3 has 13 residues. Germline CDR1 reads ENHRY; CDR2 reads SYGVKD. Trimming left V 0 bases short and J 6 bases short, with 8 bases between. This chain's CDR3 is CAISESKGNGYTF. In nucleotides, the CDR3 is TGTGCCATCAGTGAGTCTAAAGGCAATGGCTACACCTTC.

With respect to this clonotype: Likely a read error: the CDR3 ends without its conserved phenylalanine or tryptophan. The CDR3 nucleotides are TGTGCCAGCAACACAGGTGGGACTACTGAAGCTTTCCTT. This translates into CASNTGGTTEAFL. This chain connects TRBV6-6 to TRBJ1-1; TRBD1 is a possible D gene (5 bases). This CDR3 is built from 13 residues. V gave up 7 bases and J gave up 5 bases, with 14 bases separating them. Germline CDR1 is MNHNY and CDR2 is SVGAGI (reference sequence).